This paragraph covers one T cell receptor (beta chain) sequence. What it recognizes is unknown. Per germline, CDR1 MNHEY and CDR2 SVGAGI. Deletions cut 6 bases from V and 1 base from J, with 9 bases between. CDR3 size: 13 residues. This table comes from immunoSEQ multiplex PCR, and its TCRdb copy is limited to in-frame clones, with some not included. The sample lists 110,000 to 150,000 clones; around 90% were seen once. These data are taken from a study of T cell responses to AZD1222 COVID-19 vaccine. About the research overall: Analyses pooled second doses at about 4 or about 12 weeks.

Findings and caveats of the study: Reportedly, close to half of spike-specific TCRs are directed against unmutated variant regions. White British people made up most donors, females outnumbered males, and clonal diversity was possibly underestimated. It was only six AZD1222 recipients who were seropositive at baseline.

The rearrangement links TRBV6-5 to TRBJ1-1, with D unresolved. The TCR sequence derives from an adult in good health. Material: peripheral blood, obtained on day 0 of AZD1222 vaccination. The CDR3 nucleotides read TGTGCCAGCAGGACGTCAGGGAACACTGAAGCTTTCTTT. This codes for CASRTSGNTEAFF.